Detailed here is one T cell receptor (beta chain). This clonotype was seen many times. Its antigen is still unknown. Per-base quality was not reported, and no clone a single base away is much larger than it. Genomic DNA was used as template for profiling of TCR beta VDJ combinations and CDR3 sequences. TCR repertoire sequencing was run on an Illumina HiSeq 2000. The authors' pipeline ran thus. Repertoires were assessed using TRBV/TRBJ rearrangement plots, CDR3 size and DJ length profiles, and Simpson's diversity index. The most abundant DNA sequence in the deep sequencing data was defined as the immunodominant clone. CDR3 amino acid sequences were checked for sharing across subjects and were also compared against the VDJdb database and published repertoires. TCRdb passed the public sequencing reads through fastp at Q25 and MiXCR, retaining productive beta sequences. Every distinct CDR3 protein forms one entry, paired with its most common genes and DNA. The V and J calls shown here were made by TCRdb, not taken from the authors' results. The sample data list roughly 180,000 distinct CDR3 sequences, and approximately 48% of these were observed just once. The top ten clonotypes cover approximately 13% of the sample.

The patients picked for sequencing were ones in whom flow cytometry had shown an expansion of CD8+CD57+ cells. All patients had severe acquired aplastic anemia diagnosed by International Study of Aplastic Anemia and Agranulocytosis and Camitta criteria. No therapy had been received by the patients at the time of blood sampling. The study deep-sequenced TCR repertoires of sorted CD4+ and CD8+ blood T cells from severe aplastic anemia patients and healthy subjects. Patients were enrolled under clinicaltrials.gov protocols 00001620, 01623167, 00001397, 00071045, 00081523 and 00961064 in the USA. Ficoll-Paque density gradient centrifugation was used to isolate peripheral blood mononuclear cells. CD4+ and CD8+ T cells were sorted by FACS or magnetic beads before DNA extraction. The CDR3 sequence holds 11 residues, the cysteine and phenylalanine included. This entry keeps only the CDR3 DNA: 33 bases, framed from base 1. Looking up the germline V gene (reference sequence) yields CDR1 SEHNR and CDR2 FQNEAQ. The trim is 3 bases for V and 5 bases for J, with a gap of 4 bases between the germline ends.

The data originate from a study of CD8+CD57+ T cells in acquired aplastic anemia listed by TCRdb under 2018. A note on the overall study: DNA extracted from sorted CD4+ and CD8+ cells had a mean of approximately 3 ug, with a range of about 0.19 to 27.4 ug. CD8+CD57+ expansion was defined as frequency above the mean frequency observed in healthy subjects. Here is what the overall study found, with its caveats: Although roughly 29 CD8+ CDR3 sequences were shared by patients and controls, these sequences appeared highly expressed in patients and within the immunodominant clones of patients. No significant difference in CD8+ Simpson's diversity was found between patients and healthy controls (P=0.060).

The sequenced sample was sorted CD4+, CD8+, or CD8+CD57+ T cells (not recorded which) from PBMCs. This chain is built from TRBV7-9 and TRBJ1-2; the D gene is not confidently resolved. This TCR was recovered from a human donor with aplastic anemia. Read as DNA, the sequence is TGTGCCAGCAGCTTTCAGTATGGCTACACCTTC. Its translation is CASSFQYGYTF.